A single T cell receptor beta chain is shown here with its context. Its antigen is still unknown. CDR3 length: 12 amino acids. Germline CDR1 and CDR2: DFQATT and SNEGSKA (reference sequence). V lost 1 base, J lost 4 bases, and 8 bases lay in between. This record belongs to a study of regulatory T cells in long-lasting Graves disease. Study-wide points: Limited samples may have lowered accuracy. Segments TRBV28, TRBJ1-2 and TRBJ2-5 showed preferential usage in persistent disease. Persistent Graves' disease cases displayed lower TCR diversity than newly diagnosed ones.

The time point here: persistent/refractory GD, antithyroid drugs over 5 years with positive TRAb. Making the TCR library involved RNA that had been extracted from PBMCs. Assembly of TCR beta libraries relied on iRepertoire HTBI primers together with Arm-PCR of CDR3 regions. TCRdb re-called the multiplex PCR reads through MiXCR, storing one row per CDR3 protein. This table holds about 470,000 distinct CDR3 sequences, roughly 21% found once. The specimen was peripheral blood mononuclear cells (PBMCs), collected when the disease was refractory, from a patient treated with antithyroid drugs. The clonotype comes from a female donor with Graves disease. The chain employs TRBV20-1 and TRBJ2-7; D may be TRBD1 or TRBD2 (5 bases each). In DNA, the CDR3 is TGCAGTGCTAGAGGGGGGTTTTACGAGCAGTACTTC. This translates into CSARGGFYEQYF.